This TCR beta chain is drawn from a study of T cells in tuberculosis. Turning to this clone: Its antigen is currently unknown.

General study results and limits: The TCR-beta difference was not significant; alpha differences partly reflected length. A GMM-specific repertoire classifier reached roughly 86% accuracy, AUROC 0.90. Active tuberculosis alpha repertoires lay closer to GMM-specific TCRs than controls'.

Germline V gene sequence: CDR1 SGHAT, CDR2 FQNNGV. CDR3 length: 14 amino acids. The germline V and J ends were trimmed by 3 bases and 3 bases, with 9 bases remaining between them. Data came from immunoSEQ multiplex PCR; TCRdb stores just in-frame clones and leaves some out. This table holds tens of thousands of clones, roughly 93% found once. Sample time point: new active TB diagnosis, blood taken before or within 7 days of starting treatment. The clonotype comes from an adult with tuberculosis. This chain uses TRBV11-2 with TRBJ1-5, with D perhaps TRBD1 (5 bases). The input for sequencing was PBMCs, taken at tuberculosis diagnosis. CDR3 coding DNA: TGTGCCAGCAGCTTGGAAGGGGACAATCAGCCCCAGCATTTT. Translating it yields CASSLEGDNQPQHF.